This TCR beta chain was sequenced during a study of cytomegalovirus exposure and HLA in healthy donors. Study results and caveats: A cluster of highly shared sequence variants was likely a sequencing artifact. Analysis was carried out at a later point, and it linked a missense DCLRE1C variant to TCR beta V- and J-gene trimming.

Use of 60 Vbeta and 13 Jbeta primers characterized the PCR. TCRdb keeps only in-frame clones here, not all; method: immunoSEQ multiplex PCR. The repertoire consists of tens of thousands of clones, with roughly 69% occurring once and the leading ten covering roughly 6%. A few counts support this clone. Its antigen is unidentified. The CDR3 loop spans 12 amino acids. Germline-derived CDR1 and CDR2 are SQVTM and ANQGSEA. V dropped 6 bases and J dropped 2; count of bases not matched to a gene: 1. The V gene is TRBV29-1, the J gene TRBJ1-5, with TRBD1 identical over 7 bases. Material for sequencing was PBMCs. The sequence was obtained from a woman aged 25 to 45 in good health and CMV-seronegative. CDR3 region: CSVGQGNQPQHF. The DNA for the CDR3 is TGCAGCGTCGGACAGGGCAATCAGCCCCAGCATTTT.